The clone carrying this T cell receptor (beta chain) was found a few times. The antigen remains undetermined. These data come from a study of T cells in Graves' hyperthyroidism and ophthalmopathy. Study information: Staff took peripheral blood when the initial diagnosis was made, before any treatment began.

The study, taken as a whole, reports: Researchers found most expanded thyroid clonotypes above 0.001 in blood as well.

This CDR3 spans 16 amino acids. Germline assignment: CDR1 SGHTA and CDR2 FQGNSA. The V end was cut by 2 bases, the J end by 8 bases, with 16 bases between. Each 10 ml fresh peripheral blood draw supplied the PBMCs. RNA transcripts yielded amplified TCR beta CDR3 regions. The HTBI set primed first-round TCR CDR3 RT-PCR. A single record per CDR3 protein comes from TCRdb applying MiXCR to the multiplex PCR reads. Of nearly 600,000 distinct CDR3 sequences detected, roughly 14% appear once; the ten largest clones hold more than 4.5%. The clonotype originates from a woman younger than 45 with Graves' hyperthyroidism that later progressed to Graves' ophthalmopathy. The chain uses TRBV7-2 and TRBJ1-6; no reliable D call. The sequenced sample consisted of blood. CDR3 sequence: CASSLNRPTPYSPLHF. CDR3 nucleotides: TGTGCCAGCAGCTTAAATCGCCCCACTCCCTATTCACCCCTCCACTTT.